This T cell receptor (beta chain) originates from a study of beta chain features in type 1 diabetes. Isolated RNA was reverse transcribed in full, so expressed TCRB transcripts were sequenced. The data were produced by immunoSEQ multiplex PCR, yet TCRdb's version contains in-frame clones alone and is incomplete. Of around 280,000 clones listed, under 8.5% were seen once; the top ten hold more than 0.8%. The CDR3 consists of 16 residues. V trimming: 2 bases; J trimming: 4 bases; junction bases outside the gene matches: 2. Germline CDR1 reads SGDLS; CDR2 reads YYNGEE. This receptor was taken from a woman aged 18-29 years in good health. The chain uses TRBV9 and TRBJ2-2; 13 bases agree with TRBD2. The sequencing sample was made of central memory CD4+ T cells from blood. This chain's CDR3 is CASSVGLAGATGELFF. The CDR3 DNA sequence: TGTGCCAGCAGCGTCGGACTAGCGGGAGCCACCGGGGAGCTGTTTTTT. The variable domain in full, with the rest retrieved from reference TRBV9 and TRBJ2-2, is DSGVTQTPKHLITATGQRVTLRCSPRSGDLSVYWYQQSLDQGLQFLIQYYNGEERAKGNILERFSAQQFPDLHSELNLSSLELGDSALYFCASSVGLAGATGELFFGEGSRLTVL.